The sample holds one count of the clone carrying this T cell receptor (beta chain). TCRdb keeps only in-frame clones here, not all; method: immunoSEQ multiplex PCR. The sample lists about 170,000 clones, around 90% occurring once. This entry comes from a study of blood T cell repertoires in COVID-19. The origin of this receptor is a man in his fifties or sixties with acute or convalescent COVID-19. What was sequenced was peripheral blood.

As DNA, the CDR3 is TGTGCCATCAGTGAGTCGACTGCAGGGGGCGAGCAGTACGTC. Amino acids: CAISESTAGGEQYV. The genes are TRBV10-3 and TRBJ2-7; 7 bases fit TRBD1. The CDR3 length is 14 residues. V shed 0 bases and J 6 bases; nucleotides not matched to a gene: 5. CDR1 is ENHRY, CDR2 SYGVKD, per germline.